This TCR beta chain derives from a study of CD8 T cells in ankylosing spondylitis. The study's findings and limits: Past research had described some motif variants in reactive arthritis synovial fluid and blood. Disease-linked clones displayed a CD8+ phenotype and appeared relatively rarely in peripheral blood. According to the report, clones linked to the disease were significantly enriched in matched synovial fluid samples taken from ankylosing spondylitis patients. Seemingly distinctive of ankylosing spondylitis blood was a TCR beta motif formed by eight highly homologous variants.

Each CDR3 protein gets one entry after TCRdb re-called the 5' RACE reads with MiXCR. Of almost 250,000 distinct CDR3 sequences in the sample, approximately 30% were seen once. With regard to this clonotype: Its antigen is unidentified.

The source material was blood, either unsorted or a sorted T cell fraction (not recorded which). This TCR came from a male donor with ankylosing spondylitis or in good health (not recorded which).

CDR3 loop: CASSVDTQAVALLGPYNEQFF. The CDR3 DNA is TGTGCCAGCAGCGTAGACACCCAGGCAGTTGCCCTCCTTGGCCCCTACAATGAGCAGTTCTTC. The chain uses TRBV9 and TRBJ2-1, with no clear D. This CDR3 has 21 amino acids. Per germline, CDR1 SGDLS and CDR2 YYNGEE. Trimming removed 0 bases at V and 2 bases at J, with 27 bases between.